This paragraph reports one TCR beta chain. Its antigen is undetermined. This record comes from a study of shared clonotypes between healthy human individuals. The CDR3 totals 15 residues. In germline, CDR1 is SEHNR, CDR2 FQNEAQ (reference sequence). Splitting of CD4+ cells produced CD45RA+ naive and CD45RA-negative memory subsets. Overall study results and limits: Among donors, sharing of clonotypes was expected to be affected by sequencing depth.

For every subset, genomic DNA was evenly distributed across several immunoSEQ plates. Some clones are missing from TCRdb's copy, which holds only in-frame ones; the method was immunoSEQ multiplex PCR. The data contain about 2.3 million clones, about nine tenths of them singletons. The chain joins TRBV7-9 to TRBJ2-5; 7 nucleotides match TRBD1. The end of the DNA fits TRBJ2-7 better, so the J call may be wrong. The sequence derives from a man between 18 and 29 years old in good health. Some clones in this sample may be carry-over from other donors' samples. Sequenced sample: naive CD4+ T cells from PBMCs. Subset denoted: CD45RA+ positively selected. The DNA for the CDR3 is TGTGCCAGCAGCTTAGCCTCCGGGACAGCCTACGAGCAGTACTTC. This encodes CASSLASGTAYEQYF.